This TCR beta chain was recorded in a study of CXCR3-negative and CXCR3-positive naive CD8 T cells. General study results and limits: The TRBV-TRBJ usage of naive CXCR3-negative and CXCR3-positive cells was similar, but that of memory cells differed. Compared with CXCR3-negative naive cells, CXCR3-positive naive cells showed more hydrophobic TRB CDR3s.

Comment on this clonotype: The antigen remains undetermined.

Libraries were UMI-labeled 5' RACE TRB cDNA. TCRdb re-analyzed the 5' RACE reads; it lists each CDR3 protein once, without DNA. The sample features about 130,000 distinct CDR3 sequences, with 0.45% to 0.55% in its top ten. From germline, CDR1 is SEHNR and CDR2 FQNEAQ (reference sequence). The CDR3 consists of 13 residues. The rearrangement uses TRBV7-9 and TRBJ1-1. The sequenced sample consisted of naive CXCR3- CD8+ T cells from blood. Sample subset: CD45RO-CCR7+CD27+CD95- naive CD8+ T cells lacking CXCR3 (TNR3-). This clonotype was sampled from a human donor in good health. Some clones in this sample may be carry-over from other donors' samples. CDR3 residues: CASSLALGTEAFF.